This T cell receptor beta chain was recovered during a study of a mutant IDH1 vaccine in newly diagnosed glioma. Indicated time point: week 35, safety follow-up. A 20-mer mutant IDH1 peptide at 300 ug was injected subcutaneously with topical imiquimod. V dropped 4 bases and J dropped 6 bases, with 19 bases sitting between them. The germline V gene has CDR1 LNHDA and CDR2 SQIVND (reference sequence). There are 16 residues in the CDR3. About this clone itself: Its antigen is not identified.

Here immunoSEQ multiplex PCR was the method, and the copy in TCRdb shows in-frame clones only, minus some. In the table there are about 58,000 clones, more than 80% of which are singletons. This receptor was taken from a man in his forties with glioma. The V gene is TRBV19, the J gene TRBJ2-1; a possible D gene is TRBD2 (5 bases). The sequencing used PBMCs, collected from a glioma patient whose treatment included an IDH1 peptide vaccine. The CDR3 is CASSTLSGSQGNEQFF. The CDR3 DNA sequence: TGTGCCAGTAGTACGCTATCGGGATCCCAAGGCAATGAGCAGTTCTTC.